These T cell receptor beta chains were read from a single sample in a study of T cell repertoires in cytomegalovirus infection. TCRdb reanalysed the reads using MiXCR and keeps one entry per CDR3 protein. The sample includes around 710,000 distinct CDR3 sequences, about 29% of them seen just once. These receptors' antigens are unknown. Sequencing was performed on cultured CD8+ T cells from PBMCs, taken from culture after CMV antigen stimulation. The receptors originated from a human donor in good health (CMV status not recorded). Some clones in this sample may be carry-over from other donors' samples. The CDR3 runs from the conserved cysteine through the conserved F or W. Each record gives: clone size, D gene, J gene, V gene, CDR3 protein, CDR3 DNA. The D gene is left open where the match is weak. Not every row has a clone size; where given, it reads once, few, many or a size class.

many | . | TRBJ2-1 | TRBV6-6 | CASSYTGPLDEQFF | TGTGCCAGCAGTTACACGGGGCCCCTGGATGAGCAGTTCTTC
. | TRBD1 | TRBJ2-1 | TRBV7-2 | CASSSTGQGIYNEQFF | TGTGCCAGCAGCTCTACGGGACAGGGGATCTACAATGAGCAGTTCTTC
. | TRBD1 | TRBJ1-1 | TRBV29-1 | CSVEYRGEAFF | TGCAGCGTTGAATACAGGGGGGAAGCTTTCTTT
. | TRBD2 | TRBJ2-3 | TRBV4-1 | CASSHGRGADTQYF | TGCGCCAGCAGCCACGGGCGGGGGGCAGATACGCAGTATTTT
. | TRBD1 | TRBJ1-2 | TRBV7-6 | CASSWTGELDGYTF | TGTGCCAGCAGCTGGACAGGAGAACTTGATGGCTACACCTTC
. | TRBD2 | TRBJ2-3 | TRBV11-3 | CASSPWTSGGAADTQYF | TGTGCCAGCAGCCCGTGGACTAGCGGGGGGGCGGCAGATACGCAGTATTTT
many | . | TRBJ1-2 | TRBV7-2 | CASSRAGLFNYGYTF | TGTGCCAGCAGTCGAGCGGGACTGTTTAACTATGGCTACACCTTC
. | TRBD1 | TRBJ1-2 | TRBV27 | CASGQGAVYGYTF | TGTGCCAGCGGACAGGGGGCGGTCTATGGCTACACCTTC
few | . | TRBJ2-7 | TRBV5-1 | CASSLWTAYEQYF | TGCGCCAGCAGCTTGTGGACAGCATACGAGCAGTACTTC
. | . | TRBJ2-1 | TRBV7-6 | CASSLVEGARNEQFF | TGTGCCAGCAGCTTAGTGGAGGGGGCGCGAAATGAGCAGTTCTTC
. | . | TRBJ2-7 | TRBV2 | CASSGSVYEQYF | TGTGCCAGCAGCGGGTCAGTCTACGAGCAGTACTTC
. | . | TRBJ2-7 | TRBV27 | CASRDRLGEQYF | TGTGCCAGCAGGGATAGGTTGGGCGAGCAGTACTTC
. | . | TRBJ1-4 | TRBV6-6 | CASSTTRGGDEKLFF | TGTGCCAGCAGCACTACTCGGGGCGGCGATGAAAAACTGTTTTTT
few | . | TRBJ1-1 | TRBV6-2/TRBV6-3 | CASRREARGGTEAFF | TGTGCCAGCAGACGGGAAGCACGGGGAGGCACTGAAGCTTTCTTT
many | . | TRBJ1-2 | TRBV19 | CASSLRGAWNGYTF | TGTGCCAGTAGTCTTAGGGGCGCTTGGAATGGCTACACCTTC
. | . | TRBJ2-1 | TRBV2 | CASSEVTHNEQFF | TGTGCCAGCAGTGAGGTTACCCACAATGAGCAGTTCTTC
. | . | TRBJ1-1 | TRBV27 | CASRVRGFTEAFF | TGTGCCAGCAGAGTACGCGGGTTCACTGAAGCTTTCTTT
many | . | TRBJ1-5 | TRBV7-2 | CASSLDQGRGQPQHF | TGTGCCAGCAGCTTAGATCAGGGGAGAGGACAGCCCCAGCATTTT
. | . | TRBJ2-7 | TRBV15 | CATSSRARGRYEQYF | TGTGCCACCAGCAGTAGGGCCAGGGGAAGGTACGAGCAGTACTTC
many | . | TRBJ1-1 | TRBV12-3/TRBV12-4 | CASSYSTKPEAFF | TGTGCCAGCAGCTACTCAACAAAGCCTGAAGCTTTCTTT
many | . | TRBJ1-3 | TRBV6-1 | CASSFDSSSGNTIYF | TGTGCCAGCAGTTTCGACTCATCCTCTGGAAACACCATATATTTT
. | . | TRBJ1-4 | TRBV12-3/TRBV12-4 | CASSFQTVTTNEKLFF | TGTGCCAGCAGTTTCCAGACAGTTACAACTAATGAAAAACTGTTTTTT
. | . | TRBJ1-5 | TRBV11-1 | CASSLWMDQPQHF | TGTGCCAGCAGCCTCTGGATGGATCAGCCCCAGCATTTT
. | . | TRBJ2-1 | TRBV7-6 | CASSNTSSYNEQFF | TGTGCCAGCAGCAATACGAGCTCCTACAATGAGCAGTTCTTC
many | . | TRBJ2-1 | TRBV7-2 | CASSLGTGTSSYNEQFF | TGTGCCAGCAGCTTAGGCACCGGGACATCTTCCTACAATGAGCAGTTCTTC
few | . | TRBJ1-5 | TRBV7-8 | CASSLVSGDQPQHF | TGTGCCAGCAGCTTAGTGTCAGGTGATCAGCCCCAGCATTTT
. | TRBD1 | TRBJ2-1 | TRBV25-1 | CASSDTDRGLLDNEQFF | TGTGCCAGCAGCGACACAGACAGGGGGCTACTCGACAATGAGCAGTTCTTC
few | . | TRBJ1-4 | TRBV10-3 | CAISESTDPTNEKLFF | TGTGCCATCAGTGAGTCGACCGACCCAACTAATGAAAAACTGTTTTTT
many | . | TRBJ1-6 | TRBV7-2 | CASNPFAGGDNSPLHF | TGTGCCAGCAATCCCTTCGCCGGGGGCGATAATTCACCCCTCCACTTT
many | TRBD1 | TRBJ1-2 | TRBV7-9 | CASSSNRPPGQGSNYGYTF | TGTGCCAGCAGCTCGAACAGACCCCCGGGACAGGGTAGTAACTATGGCTACACCTTC
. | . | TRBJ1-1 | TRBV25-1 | CASSESSRWNTEAFF | TGTGCCAGCAGTGAATCATCCAGGTGGAATACTGAAGCTTTCTTT
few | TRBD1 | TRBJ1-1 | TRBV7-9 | CASSPQGGEAFF | TGTGCCAGCAGCCCCCAGGGGGGTGAAGCTTTCTTT
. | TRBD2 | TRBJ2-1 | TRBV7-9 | CASIHGTSGNNEQFF | TGTGCCAGCATCCACGGGACTAGCGGGAACAATGAGCAGTTCTTC
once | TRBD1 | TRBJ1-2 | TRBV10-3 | CAISGGTGVLSYTF | TGTGCCATCAGTGGTGGGACAGGGGTTCTTAGCTACACCTTC
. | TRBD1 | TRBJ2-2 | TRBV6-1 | CASSEGPTGKTGELFF | TGTGCCAGCAGTGAAGGCCCGACAGGGAAGACCGGGGAGCTGTTTTTT
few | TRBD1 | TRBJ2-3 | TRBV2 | CATYRGSTDTQYF | TGTGCCACCTACAGGGGTAGCACAGATACGCAGTATTTT
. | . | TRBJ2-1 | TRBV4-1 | CASSQAGPSYNEQFF | TGCGCCAGCAGCCAAGCGGGGCCCTCCTACAATGAGCAGTTCTTC
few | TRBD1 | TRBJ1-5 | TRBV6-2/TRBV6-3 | CASSYTHLTGEISNQPQHF | TGTGCCAGCAGTTACACCCATCTGACAGGGGAGATTTCCAATCAGCCCCAGCATTTT
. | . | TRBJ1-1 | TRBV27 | CASSLFPGVNTEAFF | TGTGCCAGCAGTTTATTTCCAGGGGTGAACACTGAAGCTTTCTTT
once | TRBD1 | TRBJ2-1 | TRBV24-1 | CATRDREPYNEQFF | TGTGCCACCAGGGACAGGGAACCGTACAATGAGCAGTTCTTC
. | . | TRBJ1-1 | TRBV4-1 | CASSPAAGITNTEDFF | TGCGCCAGCAGCCCGGCGGCAGGGATAACGAACACTGAAGATTTCTTT
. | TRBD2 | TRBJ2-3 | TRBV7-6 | CASSLMGSGGSTDTQYF | TGTGCCAGCAGCTTAATGGGGAGCGGGGGTTCCACAGATACGCAGTATTTT
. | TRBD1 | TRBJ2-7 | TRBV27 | CASSLLGQGGEQYF | TGTGCCAGCAGTTTACTTGGACAGGGTGGCGAGCAGTACTTC
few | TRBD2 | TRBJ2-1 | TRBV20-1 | CSALGVRGGQSSYNEQFF | TGCAGTGCCCTGGGGGTCCGGGGGGGCCAGAGCTCCTACAATGAGCAGTTCTTC
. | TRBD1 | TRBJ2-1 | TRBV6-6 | CASSQFRDSSYNEQFF | TGTGCCAGCAGCCAATTCAGGGACAGCTCCTACAATGAGCAGTTCTTC
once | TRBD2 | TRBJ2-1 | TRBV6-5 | CASSYFLQAGGSNEQFF | TGTGCCAGCAGTTACTTCCTCCAAGCGGGGGGGAGCAATGAGCAGTTCTTC
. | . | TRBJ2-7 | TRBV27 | CGSRGRSYEQYF | TGTGGCAGCAGGGGAAGGTCCTACGAGCAGTACTTC
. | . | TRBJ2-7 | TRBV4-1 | CASSQDRRLGSRAEQYF | TGTGCCAGCAGCCAAGATCGGCGTCTAGGGAGTCGGGCCGAGCAGTACTTC
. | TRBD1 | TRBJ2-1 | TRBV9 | CASSVPRQGYNEQFF | TGTGCCAGCAGCGTACCAAGACAGGGTTACAATGAGCAGTTCTTC
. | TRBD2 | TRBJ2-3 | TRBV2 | CASSEIAGGLTDTQYF | TGTGCCAGCAGTGAAATAGCGGGGGGGTTAACAGATACGCAGTATTTT
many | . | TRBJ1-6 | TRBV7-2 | CASSPYWEDSPLHF | TGTGCCAGCAGCCCTTATTGGGAGGATTCACCCCTCCACTTT
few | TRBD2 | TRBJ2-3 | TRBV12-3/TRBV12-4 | CASSEILAGGRNTQYF | TGTGCCAGCAGTGAGATACTAGCGGGGGGGCGAAATACGCAGTATTTT
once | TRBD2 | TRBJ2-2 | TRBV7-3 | CASRPGTSLPGPYTGELFF | TGTGCCAGCAGACCCGGGACTAGCCTCCCAGGGCCTTACACCGGGGAGCTGTTTTTT
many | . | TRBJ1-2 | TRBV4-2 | CASSQDQFEFYGYTF | TGTGCCAGCAGCCAAGACCAGTTCGAGTTTTATGGCTACACCTTC
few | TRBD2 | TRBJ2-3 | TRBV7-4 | CASSLRGGPDTQYF | TGTGCCAGCAGCTTGCGGGGGGGCCCAGATACGCAGTATTTT
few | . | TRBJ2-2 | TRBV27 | CASSFRTTDTGELFF | TGTGCCAGCAGTTTCAGGACAACTGACACCGGGGAGCTGTTTTTT
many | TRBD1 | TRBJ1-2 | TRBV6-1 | CASSQTGSYGYTF | TGTGCCAGCAGCCAGACAGGGAGCTATGGCTACACCTTC